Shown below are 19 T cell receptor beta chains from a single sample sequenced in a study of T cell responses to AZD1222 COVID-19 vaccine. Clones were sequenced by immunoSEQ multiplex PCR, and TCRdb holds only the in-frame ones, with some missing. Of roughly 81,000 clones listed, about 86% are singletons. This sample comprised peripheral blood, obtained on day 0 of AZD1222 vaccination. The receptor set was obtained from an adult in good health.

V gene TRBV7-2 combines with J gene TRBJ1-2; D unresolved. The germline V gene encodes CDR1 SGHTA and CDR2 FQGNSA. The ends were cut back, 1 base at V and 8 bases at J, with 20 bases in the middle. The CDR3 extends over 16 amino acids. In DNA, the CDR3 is TGTGCCAGCAGCTTAGGGCAGAGCTACTATTCGAAAGGCTACACCTTC. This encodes CASSLGQSYYSKGYTF.

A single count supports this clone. The CDR3 reads CASSFWNYGYTF. The CDR3 nucleotides are TGTGCCAGCAGCTTCTGGAATTATGGCTACACCTTC. J is TRBJ1-2 and V is TRBV11-3; D gene uncertain. The CDR3 extends over 12 amino acids. V gave up 3 bases and J gave up 5 bases, with 7 bases separating them. Germline V gives CDR1 SGHNT, CDR2 YENEEA. The full variable domain, completed using reference TRBV11-3 and TRBJ1-2, is EAGVVQSPRYKIIEKKQPVAFWCNPISGHNTLYWYLQNLGQGPELLIRYENEEAVDDSQLPKDRFSAERLKGVDSTLKIQPAELGDSAVYLCASSFWNYGYTFGSGTRLTVV.

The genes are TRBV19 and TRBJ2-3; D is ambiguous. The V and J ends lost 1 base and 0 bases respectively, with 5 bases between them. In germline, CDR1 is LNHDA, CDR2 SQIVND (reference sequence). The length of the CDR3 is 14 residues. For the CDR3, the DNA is TGTGCCAGTAGTATAGCGGGTAGCACAGATACGCAGTATTTT. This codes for CASSIAGSTDTQYF.

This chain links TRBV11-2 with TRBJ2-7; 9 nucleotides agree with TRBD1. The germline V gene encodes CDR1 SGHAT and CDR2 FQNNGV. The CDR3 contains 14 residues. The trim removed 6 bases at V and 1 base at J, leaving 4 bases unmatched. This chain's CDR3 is CASRQGAGSYEQYF. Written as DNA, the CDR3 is TGTGCCAGCAGACAGGGGGCGGGGTCCTACGAGCAGTACTTC.

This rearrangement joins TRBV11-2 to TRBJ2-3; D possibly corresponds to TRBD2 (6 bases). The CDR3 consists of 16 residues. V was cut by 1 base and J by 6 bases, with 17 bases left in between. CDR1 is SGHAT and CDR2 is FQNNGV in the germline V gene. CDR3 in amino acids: CASSLAPGLGGDTQYF. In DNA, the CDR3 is TGTGCCAGCAGCTTAGCCCCGGGTCTTGGGGGGGATACGCAGTATTTT.

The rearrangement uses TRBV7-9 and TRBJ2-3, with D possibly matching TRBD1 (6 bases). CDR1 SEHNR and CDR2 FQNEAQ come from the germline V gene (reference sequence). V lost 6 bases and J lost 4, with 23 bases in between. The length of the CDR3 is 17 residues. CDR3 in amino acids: CASRLGTTLGVADTQYF. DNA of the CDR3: TGTGCCAGCAGATTGGGGACAACCCTCGGGGTGGCAGATACGCAGTATTTT.

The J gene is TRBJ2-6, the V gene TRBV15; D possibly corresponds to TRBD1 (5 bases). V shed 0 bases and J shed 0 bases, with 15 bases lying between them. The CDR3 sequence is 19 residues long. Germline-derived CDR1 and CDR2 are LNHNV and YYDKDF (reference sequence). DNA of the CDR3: TGTGCCACCAGCAGAGATTTACAGGTTGTCGGCTCTGGGGCCAACGTCCTGACTTTC. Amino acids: CATSRDLQVVGSGANVLTF.

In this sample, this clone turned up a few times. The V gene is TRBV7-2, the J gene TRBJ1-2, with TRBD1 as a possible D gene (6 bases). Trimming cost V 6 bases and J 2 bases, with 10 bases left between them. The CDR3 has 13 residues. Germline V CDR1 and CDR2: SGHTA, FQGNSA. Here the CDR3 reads CASRRQENYGYTF. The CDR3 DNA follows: TGTGCCAGCAGGCGACAGGAAAACTATGGCTACACCTTC.

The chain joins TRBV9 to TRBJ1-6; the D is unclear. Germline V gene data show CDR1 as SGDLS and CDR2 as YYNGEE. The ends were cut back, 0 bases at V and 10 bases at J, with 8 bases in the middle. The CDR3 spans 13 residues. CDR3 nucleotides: TGTGCCAGCAGCGTAGAAAGGTCCTCACCCCTCCACTTT. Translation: CASSVERSSPLHF.

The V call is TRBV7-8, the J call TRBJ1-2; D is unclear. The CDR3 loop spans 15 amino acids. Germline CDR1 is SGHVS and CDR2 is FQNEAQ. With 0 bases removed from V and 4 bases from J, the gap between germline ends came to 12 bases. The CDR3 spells CASSLAATYAYGYTF. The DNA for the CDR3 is TGTGCCAGCAGCTTAGCCGCCACCTATGCCTATGGCTACACCTTC.

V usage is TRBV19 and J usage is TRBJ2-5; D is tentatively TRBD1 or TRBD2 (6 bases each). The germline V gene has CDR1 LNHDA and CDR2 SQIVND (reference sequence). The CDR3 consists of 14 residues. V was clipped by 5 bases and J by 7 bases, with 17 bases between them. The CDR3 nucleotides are TGTGCCAGTAGTCTAGGTGGGGGGCCGGCGACCCAGTACTTC. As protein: CASSLGGGPATQYF. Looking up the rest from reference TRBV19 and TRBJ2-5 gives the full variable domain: DGGITQSPKYLFRKEGQNVTLSCEQNLNHDAMYWYRQDPGQGLRLIYYSQIVNDFQKGDIAEGYSVSREKKESFPLTVTSAQKNPTAFYLCASSLGGGPATQYFGPGTRLLVL.

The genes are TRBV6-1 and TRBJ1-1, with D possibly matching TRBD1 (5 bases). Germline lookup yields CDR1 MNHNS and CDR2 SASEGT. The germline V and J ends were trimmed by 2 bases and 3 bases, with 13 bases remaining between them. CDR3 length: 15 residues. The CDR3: CASSESAGRDTEAFF. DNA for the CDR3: TGTGCCAGCAGTGAATCGGCAGGGCGGGACACTGAAGCTTTCTTT.

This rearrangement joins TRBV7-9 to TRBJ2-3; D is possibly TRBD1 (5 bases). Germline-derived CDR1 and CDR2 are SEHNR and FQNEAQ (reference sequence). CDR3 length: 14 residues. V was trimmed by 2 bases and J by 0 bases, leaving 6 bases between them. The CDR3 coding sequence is TGTGCCAGCAGCTTAAGGGGCAGCACAGATACGCAGTATTTT. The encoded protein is CASSLRGSTDTQYF.

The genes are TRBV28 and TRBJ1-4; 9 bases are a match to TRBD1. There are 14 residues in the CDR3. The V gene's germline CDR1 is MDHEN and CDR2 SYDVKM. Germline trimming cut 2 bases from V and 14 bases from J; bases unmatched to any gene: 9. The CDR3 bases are TGTGCCAGCAGTTTAATCGACAGGGGGAACGGTCTGTTTTTT. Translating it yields CASSLIDRGNGLFF.

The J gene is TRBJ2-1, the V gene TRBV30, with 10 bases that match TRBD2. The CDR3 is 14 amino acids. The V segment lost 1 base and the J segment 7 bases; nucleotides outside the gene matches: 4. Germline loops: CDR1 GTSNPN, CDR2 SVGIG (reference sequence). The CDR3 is CAWSAGLAENEQFF. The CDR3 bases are TGTGCCTGGAGTGCCGGACTAGCGGAAAATGAGCAGTTCTTC.

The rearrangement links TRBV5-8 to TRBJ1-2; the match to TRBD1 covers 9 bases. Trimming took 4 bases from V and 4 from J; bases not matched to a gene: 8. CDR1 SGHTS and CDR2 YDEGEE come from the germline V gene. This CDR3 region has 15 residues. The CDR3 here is CASSDRQGGRYGYTF. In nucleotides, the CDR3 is TGTGCCAGCAGCGATAGACAGGGGGGACGCTATGGCTACACCTTC.

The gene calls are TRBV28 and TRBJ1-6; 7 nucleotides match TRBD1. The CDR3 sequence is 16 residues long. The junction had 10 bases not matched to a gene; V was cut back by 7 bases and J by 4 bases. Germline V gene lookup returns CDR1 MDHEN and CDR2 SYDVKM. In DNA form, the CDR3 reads TGTGCCAGCATTTACCGGGACAGAACATATAATTCACCCCTCCACTTT. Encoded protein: CASIYRDRTYNSPLHF.

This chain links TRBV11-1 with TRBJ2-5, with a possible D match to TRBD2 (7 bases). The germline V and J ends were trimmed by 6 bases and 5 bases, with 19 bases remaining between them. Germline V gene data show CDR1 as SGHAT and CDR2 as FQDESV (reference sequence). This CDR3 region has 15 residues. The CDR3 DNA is TGTGCCAGCAGTCTTATCGGCGGGGGCTGGGAGACCCAGTACTTC. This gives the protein CASSLIGGGWETQYF.

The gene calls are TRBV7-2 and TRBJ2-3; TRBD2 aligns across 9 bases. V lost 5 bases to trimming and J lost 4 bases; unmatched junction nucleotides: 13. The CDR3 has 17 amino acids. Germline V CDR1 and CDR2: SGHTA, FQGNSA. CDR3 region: CASSQYGAGGVADTQYF. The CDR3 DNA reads TGTGCCAGCAGCCAATACGGAGCGGGAGGTGTCGCAGATACGCAGTATTTT. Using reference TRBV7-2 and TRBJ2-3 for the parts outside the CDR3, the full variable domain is GAGVSQSPSNKVTEKGKDVELRCDPISGHTALYWYRQSLGQGLEFLIYFQGNSAPDKSGLPSDRFSAERTGGSVSTLTIQRTQQEDSAVYLCASSQYGAGGVADTQYFGPGTRLTVL.